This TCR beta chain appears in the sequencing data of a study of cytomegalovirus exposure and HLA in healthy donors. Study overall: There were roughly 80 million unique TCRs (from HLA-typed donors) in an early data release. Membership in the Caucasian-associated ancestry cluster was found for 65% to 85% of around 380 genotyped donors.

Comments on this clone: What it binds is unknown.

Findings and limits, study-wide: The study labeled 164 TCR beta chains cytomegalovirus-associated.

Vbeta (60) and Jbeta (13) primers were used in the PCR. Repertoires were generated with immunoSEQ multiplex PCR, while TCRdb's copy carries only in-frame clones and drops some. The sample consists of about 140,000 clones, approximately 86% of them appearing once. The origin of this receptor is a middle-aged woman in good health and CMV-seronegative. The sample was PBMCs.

Here the CDR3 DNA reads TGTGCCAGCAAATTGGGACAGGGGGGCTACGAGCAGTACTTC. Amino acid sequence: CASKLGQGGYEQYF. This rearrangement joins TRBV19 to TRBJ2-7; 11 bases agree with TRBD1. CDR1 is LNHDA, CDR2 SQIVND, per germline (reference sequence). V trimming: 9 bases; J trimming: 3 bases; junction bases outside the gene matches: 7. There are 14 residues in the CDR3.